The text below deals with one T cell receptor beta chain. The germline V gene encodes CDR1 MGHRA and CDR2 YSYEKL. This CDR3 region has 15 residues. The ends lost 0 bases at V and 2 bases at J; junction bases unmatched: 4. These data originate in a study of blood T cell repertoires in COVID-19. Study in general: Samples of COVID-19 (acute and convalescent) were obtained from the United States, Italy and Spain.

Per the study methods: By means of reference gene primer amplification, nucleated cell counts were estimated. Some clones are missing from TCRdb's copy, which holds only in-frame ones; the method was immunoSEQ multiplex PCR. V and J calls plus clone size are reproduced from that table; the DNA served to infer D and trimming. This table holds 70,000 to 90,000 clones, 80% to 95% found once. This clonotype originated in a human donor in a cohort sampled during active COVID-19. This chain links TRBV4-1 with TRBJ2-7, with TRBD2 identical over 7 bases. What was sequenced was peripheral blood. CDR3 sequence reads: CASSQEFGLAYEQYF. For the CDR3, the DNA is TGCGCCAGCAGCCAAGAGTTCGGACTAGCCTACGAGCAGTACTTC.